This TCR beta chain was recovered during a study of cytomegalovirus exposure and HLA in healthy donors. General study results and limits: As a later analysis revealed, the rate of TCR association differed by HLA locus, with DRB1 most and HLA-C fewest. Apparent HLA restriction characterized most CMV-associated TCR beta chains in a later analysis.

The CDR3 length is 15 residues. The germline CDR1 and CDR2 sequences are PRHDT and FYEKMQ (reference sequence). The V and J ends lost 1 base and 0 bases respectively, with 7 bases between them. Donors consisted of healthy bone marrow donors. The PCR was carried out with 60 Vbeta primers and 13 Jbeta primers. Here immunoSEQ multiplex PCR was the method, and the copy in TCRdb shows in-frame clones only, minus some. Here the sample table reports 200,000 to 250,000 clones. With respect to this clone: The antigen is undetermined.

This clonotype was sampled from a girl aged 2-10 years in good health and CMV-seropositive. Sequenced input: PBMCs. The chain employs TRBV13 and TRBJ2-1; no clear D. The CDR3 loop is CASSLVLVSYNEQFF. In DNA, the CDR3 is TGTGCCAGCAGCTTAGTTTTAGTCTCCTACAATGAGCAGTTCTTC.